These 21 T cell receptor beta chains came from one sample sequenced in a study of shared clonotypes between healthy human individuals. The repertoire was sequenced with immunoSEQ multiplex PCR; TCRdb's copy has only in-frame clones and lacks some. Of hundreds of thousands of clones in the sample, around three quarters were seen once. Specimen: PBMCs. The receptors were gathered from a woman aged 40 to 49 in good health. Some clones in this sample may be carry-over from other donors' samples.

This clone was picked up many times. V and J are TRBV7-3 and TRBJ1-5; D uncertain. This CDR3 region has 16 residues. Trimming stripped 3 bases from V and 0 bases from J, with 12 bases between. The germline V gene encodes CDR1 SGHTA and CDR2 FQGTGA. The CDR3 coding sequence is TGTGCCAGCAGCTTGGGCCTCCAAGCTAGCAATCAGCCCCAGCATTTT. Its translation is CASSLGLQASNQPQHF.

Note on this clone: This likely reflects a read error, since a far larger clone is one base away. This chain links TRBV11-3 with TRBJ2-2, with D unclear. There are 15 residues in the CDR3. CDR1 and CDR2 from the germline V gene are SGHNT and YENEEA. V dropped 4 bases and J dropped 4 bases, with 13 bases sitting between them. CDR3 in amino acids: CASSSDGGFTGELFF. The DNA for the CDR3 is TGTGCCAGCAGCTCAGACGGTGGGTTCACCGGGGAGCTGTTTTTT.

In the case of this clone: The same CDR3 also results from other DNA sequences found in this sample. The chain links TRBV10-2 to TRBJ2-2; a possible D gene is TRBD2 (6 bases). Looked up from germline, CDR1 is WSHSY and CDR2 is SAAADI. The V end lost 7 bases, the J end lost 5 bases, and 20 bases lay between the germline ends. The CDR3 contains 16 residues. This chain's CDR3 is CASMLREQRNTGELFF. In nucleotides, the CDR3 is TGCGCCAGCATGCTACGGGAGCAGCGGAATACCGGGGAGCTGTTTTTT.

Turning to this clone: An end of the junction differs from the germline gene, which may be a read error. The chain links TRBV11-2 to TRBJ2-7, with TRBD2 matching over 8 bases. Germline CDR1 SGHAT, CDR2 FQNNGV. The CDR3 runs 14 residues. CDR3 residues: CSSRRERESYEQYF. CDR3 in DNA: TGTTCCAGCAGAAGGGAGCGGGAGTCCTACGAGCAGTACTTC.

The CDR3 coding sequence is TGTGCCAGCAGCCCGCGGACAATCCCGGGACTAGCGATCGAGCAGTACTTC. This encodes CASSPRTIPGLAIEQYF. The V and J genes are TRBV11-2 and TRBJ2-7; 10 positions match TRBD2. Germline V gives CDR1 SGHAT, CDR2 FQNNGV. Trimming removed 5 bases from V and 6 bases from J; junction bases left unmatched: 16. The CDR3 consists of 17 residues.

The V and J genes are TRBV2 and TRBJ1-4, with D unclear. V was shortened by 6 bases and J by 6 bases, with 5 bases between the two germline ends. The CDR3 extends over 11 amino acids. Germline lookup yields CDR1 SNHLY and CDR2 FYNNEI. CDR3 DNA: TGTGCCAGCAGAACATATGAAAAACTGTTTTTT. This gives the protein CASRTYEKLFF.

This clone showed up just a few times. The V gene is TRBV5-1, the J gene TRBJ1-1; D possibly corresponds to TRBD1 (6 bases). CDR1 is SGHRS and CDR2 is YFSETQ in the germline V gene. This CDR3 is built from 12 residues. Deletions cut 4 bases from V and 8 bases from J, with 12 bases between. In nucleotides, the CDR3 is TGCGCCAGCAGCGAACCACAGGGCGAAGCTTTCTTT. Translation: CASSEPQGEAFF.

Worth noting for this clone: One end of the junction fails to match germline, which may point to a read error. V is TRBV7-7 and J is TRBJ2-1, with D possibly called TRBD1 or TRBD2 (7 bases each). The CDR3 extends over 15 amino acids. Germline CDR1 and CDR2: SSHAT and FNYEAQ (reference sequence). DNA for the CDR3: TGTGCTAGCAGCCGGGGGGACAGCTCCTACAATGAGCAGTTCTTC. Translation gives CASSRGDSSYNEQFF.

The chain has TRBV5-8 and TRBJ2-5, with D possibly TRBD1 on 6 matching bases. The CDR3 totals 13 residues. Germline V lookup: CDR1 SGHTS, CDR2 YDEGEE. V lost 1 base and J 3 bases, leaving 7 bases between the germline ends. CDR3 DNA sequence: TGTGCCAGCAGCTTGAACAGGGAAGAGACCCAGTACTTC. Translating it yields CASSLNREETQYF.

This clone has only one observation. V is TRBV5-1 and J is TRBJ1-2; 8 bases match TRBD1. This CDR3 is built from 15 residues. The trim removed 2 bases at V and 0 bases at J, leaving 3 bases unmatched. Germline V gives CDR1 SGHRS, CDR2 YFSETQ. CDR3 protein: CASSLQGGSNYGYTF. The CDR3 nucleotides read TGCGCCAGCAGCTTACAGGGGGGTTCTAACTATGGCTACACCTTC.

This chain uses TRBV19 with TRBJ2-4; D is undetermined. This CDR3 has 14 amino acids. With 0 bases removed from V and 4 bases from J, the gap between germline ends came to 7 bases. CDR1 is LNHDA, CDR2 SQIVND, per germline (reference sequence). The CDR3 here is CASSIDRQKNIQYF. The CDR3 nucleotides are TGTGCCAGTAGTATAGATCGTCAGAAAAACATTCAGTACTTC.

The chain has TRBV30 and TRBJ1-1, with 7 bases lining up with TRBD1. CDR1 GTSNPN and CDR2 SVGIG come from the germline V gene (reference sequence). V was clipped by 1 base and J by 7 bases; unmatched bases: 6. The CDR3 extends over 13 amino acids. The CDR3 nucleotides read TGTGCCTGGAGTGGACAGGGTATGGGTGAAGCTTTCTTT. Its translation: CAWSGQGMGEAFF.

The rearrangement uses TRBV4-1 and TRBJ2-2, with TRBD1 as a possible D gene (5 bases). The CDR3 spans 14 residues. CDR1 is MGHRA and CDR2 is YSYEKL in the germline V gene. The V end was cut by 1 base, the J end by 7 bases, with 10 bases between. The CDR3 DNA follows: TGCGCCAGCAGCCAAGGGACACTCCTCGGGGAGCTGTTTTTT. This encodes CASSQGTLLGELFF.

The rearrangement uses TRBV11-2 and TRBJ2-1; maybe TRBD1 (5 bases). V was clipped by 4 bases and J by 6 bases, with 16 bases between them. Looked up from germline, CDR1 is SGHAT and CDR2 is FQNNGV. The length of the CDR3 is 15 residues. The CDR3 DNA reads TGTGCCAGCAGCTCCACTAATGACAGATTCAATGAGCAGTTCTTC. It yields the protein CASSSTNDRFNEQFF.

This chain links TRBV7-2 with TRBJ2-5; D not resolved. CDR1 is SGHTA and CDR2 is FQGNSA in the germline V gene. V was clipped by 2 bases and J by 3 bases, with 10 bases between them. The CDR3 covers 14 residues. CDR3: CASSLSLAEETQYF. The CDR3, as DNA: TGTGCCAGCAGCTTAAGTCTGGCGGAAGAGACCCAGTACTTC.

This clone turned up a few times. The chain recombines TRBV4-2 with TRBJ2-3; D possibly corresponds to TRBD2 (6 bases). Trimming stripped 4 bases from V and 0 bases from J, with 14 bases between. In germline, CDR1 is LGHNA, CDR2 YNFKEQ. This CDR3 has 16 amino acids. CDR3 loop: CASSRGSGGSTDTQYF. The CDR3 region has the DNA TGTGCCAGCAGCCGTGGCTCCGGGGGTAGCACAGATACGCAGTATTTT.

The DNA of the CDR3 is TGTGCCAGCTCAGAGTTAACCTACGAGCAGTACTTC. Translating gives CASSELTYEQYF. The chain has TRBV18 and TRBJ2-7, with D unclear. The CDR3 covers 12 residues. Trimming left V 5 bases short and J 2 bases short, with 7 bases between. Germline V gives CDR1 KGHSH, CDR2 LQKENI.

This chain connects TRBV28 to TRBJ2-7, with D tentatively TRBD1 (5 bases). Germline lookup yields CDR1 MDHEN and CDR2 SYDVKM. V shed 7 bases and J shed 1 base, with 14 bases lying between them. The CDR3 covers 14 residues. The CDR3 spells CASIGSGLSYEQYF. In DNA form, the CDR3 reads TGTGCCAGCATTGGGTCAGGGTTGTCCTACGAGCAGTACTTC.

The table lists this clone with a few counts. The chain couples TRBV28 to TRBJ1-3; D uncertain. The CDR3 spans 15 residues. Germline CDR1 MDHEN, CDR2 SYDVKM. V was pared by 2 bases and J by 0 bases, with 8 bases between. The CDR3: CASSLSFSSGNTIYF. As DNA, the CDR3 is TGTGCCAGCAGTTTAAGCTTCTCCTCTGGAAACACCATATATTTT.

The chain is built from TRBV28 and TRBJ1-5, with TRBD1 matching 8 bases. Germline V gene data show CDR1 as MDHEN and CDR2 as SYDVKM. V shed 5 bases, J shed 0 bases, and the junction held 15 bases outside the gene matches. The CDR3 is 19 amino acids. The CDR3 bases are TGTGCCAGCAGTGAGGCCCCCCGACAGGGGACCTATAGCAATCAGCCCCAGCATTTT. Amino acids: CASSEAPRQGTYSNQPQHF.

This rearrangement joins TRBV11-2 to TRBJ1-1; D not resolved. The germline CDR1 and CDR2 sequences are SGHAT and FQNNGV. The CDR3 length is 14 residues. Trimming cost V 3 bases and J 1 base, with 9 bases left between them. CDR3 in amino acids: CASSLMRGNTEAFF. The DNA for the CDR3 is TGTGCCAGCAGCTTGATGCGGGGGAACACTGAAGCTTTCTTT.